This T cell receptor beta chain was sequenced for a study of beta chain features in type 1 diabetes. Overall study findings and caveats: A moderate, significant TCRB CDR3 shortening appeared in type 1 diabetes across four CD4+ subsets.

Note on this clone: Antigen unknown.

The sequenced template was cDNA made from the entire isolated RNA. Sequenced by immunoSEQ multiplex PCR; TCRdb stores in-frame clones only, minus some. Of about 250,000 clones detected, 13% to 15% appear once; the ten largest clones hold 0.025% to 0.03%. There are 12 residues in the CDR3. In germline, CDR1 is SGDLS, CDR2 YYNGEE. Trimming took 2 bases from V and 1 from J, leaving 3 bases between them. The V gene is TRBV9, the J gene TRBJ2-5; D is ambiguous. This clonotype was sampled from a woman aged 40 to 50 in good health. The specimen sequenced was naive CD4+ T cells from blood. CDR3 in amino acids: CASSVSQETQYF. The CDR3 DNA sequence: TGTGCCAGCAGCGTTAGCCAAGAGACCCAGTACTTC.